This T cell receptor (beta chain) came from a study of T cells in Graves' hyperthyroidism and ophthalmopathy. Across the study: Once the initial diagnosis was made, peripheral blood was obtained before any treatment.

Amplification targeted TCR beta CDR3 regions from RNA transcripts. HTBI primers were employed in a first-round RT-PCR of the TCR CDR3. A single record per CDR3 protein comes from TCRdb applying MiXCR to the multiplex PCR reads. The sample contains more than 550,000 distinct CDR3 sequences, roughly a sixth of which appear only once. The sample holds a few counts of this clonotype. Sequencing used blood. The sequence derives from a woman between 50 and 59 years old with Graves' hyperthyroidism that later progressed to Graves' ophthalmopathy.

The DNA of the CDR3 is TGCGCCAGCAGCTTGGGATTGGGCGGCCGGGGCAAAAACATTCAGTACTTC. Encoded protein: CASSLGLGGRGKNIQYF. The chain employs TRBV5-1 and TRBJ2-4; D may be TRBD2 (5 bases). CDR1 SGHRS and CDR2 YFSETQ come from the germline V gene. Trimming took off 0 bases at V and 3 bases at J, with 16 bases between the two ends. The CDR3 covers 17 residues.